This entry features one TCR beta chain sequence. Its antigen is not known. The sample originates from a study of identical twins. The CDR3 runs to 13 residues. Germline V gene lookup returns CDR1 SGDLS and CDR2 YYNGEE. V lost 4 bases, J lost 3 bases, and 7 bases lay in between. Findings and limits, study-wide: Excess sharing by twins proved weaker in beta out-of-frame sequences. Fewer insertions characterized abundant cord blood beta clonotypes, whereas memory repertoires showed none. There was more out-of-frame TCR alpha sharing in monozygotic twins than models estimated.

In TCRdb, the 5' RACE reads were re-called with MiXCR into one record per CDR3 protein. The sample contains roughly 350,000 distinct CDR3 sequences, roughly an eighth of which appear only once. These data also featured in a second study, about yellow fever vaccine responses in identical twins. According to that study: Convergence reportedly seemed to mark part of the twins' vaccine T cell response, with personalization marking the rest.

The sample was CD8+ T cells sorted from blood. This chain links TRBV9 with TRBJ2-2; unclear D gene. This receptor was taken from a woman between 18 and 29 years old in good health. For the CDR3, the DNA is TGTGCCAGCAGCCCCCTAGACACCGGGGAGCTGTTTTTT. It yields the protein CASSPLDTGELFF.